This is a list of T cell receptor beta chains from one sample in a study of blood T cell repertoires in COVID-19. Profiling relied on immunoSEQ multiplex PCR, and the TCRdb table lists in-frame clones only, not all of them. The table records 380,000 or so clones, roughly 90% of them present only once. Specimen: peripheral blood. The receptors here all came from a man aged 40-49 years with acute or convalescent COVID-19. CDR3s include the opening cysteine and the closing phenylalanine or tryptophan. Where a row states a size, it is once, few, many or the class of an expanded clone; other rows omit it.

>TRBJ1-1|TRBV27|.
CASSLSRGNTEAFF
>TRBJ1-2|TRBV5-5|.
CASSLASGYGYTF
>TRBJ1-6|TRBV11-2|.
CASSPPPRRNSPLHF
>TRBJ2-3|TRBV20-1|.
CSASMWAGGGTDTQYF
>TRBJ2-1|TRBV7-4|.
CASIHWDRGNEQFF
>TRBJ2-1|TRBV30|.
CAWSVWGFSSYNEQFF
>TRBJ2-1|TRBV3-1/TRBV3-2|.
CASSRSAGEYNEQFF
>TRBJ1-4|TRBV25-1|.
CASSGTTGGRVEKLFF
>TRBJ1-2|TRBV27|.
CASSFRQGRGYTF
>TRBJ1-4|TRBV24-1|.
CATSDGNRATNEKLFF
>TRBJ1-3|TRBV7-9|.
CASSSPTEITSGNTIYF
>TRBJ2-2|TRBV7-8|.
CASSLTSGSNTGELFF
>TRBJ1-2|TRBV9|many
CASSPSPTGNYGYTF
>TRBJ1-1|TRBV28|.
CASSTWTGGLNTEAFF
>TRBJ2-1|TRBV4-1|.
CASSVQSGPYNEQFF
>TRBJ2-7|TRBV7-9|.
CASSLAIAGASSYEQYF
>TRBJ1-2|TRBV9|.
CASSVESEWYGYTF
>TRBJ2-7|TRBV27|.
CASSPGGAEQYF
>TRBJ2-1|TRBV5-1|.
CASRGGLAVYNEQFF
>TRBJ1-2|TRBV9|.
CASSGPTGEGGYTF
>TRBJ1-6|TRBV27|.
CASSYTGVESPLHF
>TRBJ2-1|TRBV2|.
CARDSAGSGEQFF
>TRBJ1-6|TRBV27|.
CASSLYIPPTESPLHF
>TRBJ2-3|TRBV10-3|.
CAIGSGPVTDTQYF
>TRBJ2-7|TRBV4-1|few
CASSRLGGKSYEQYF
>TRBJ1-2|TRBV28|.
CASEGQGPNYGYTF
>TRBJ2-3|TRBV5-1|.
CASSLRGKGGSTDTQYF
>TRBJ1-3|TRBV4-1|.
CASSPGPARGLSNTIYF
>TRBJ2-3|TRBV4-1|.
CASSQGSGSATQYF
>TRBJ1-5|TRBV19|.
CASRQTGEAQPQHF
>TRBJ1-5|TRBV23-1|once
CASSQQVNQPQHF
>TRBJ2-7|TRBV5-1|.
CASSSRQGVYEQYF
>TRBJ1-1|TRBV5-6|once
CASVPGTANTEAFF
>TRBJ2-7|TRBV7-3|.
CASSLTGGVGEQYF
>TRBJ1-1|TRBV28|once
CASSLSGEWTEAFF